This T cell receptor beta chain was captured by sequencing in a study of blood T cell repertoires in COVID-19. Whole-study context: COVID-19 samples, acute and convalescent, were from the United States, Italy and Spain.

This clone has more than one count but fewer than ten. CDR3 length equals 14 residues. The junction had 9 bases not matched to a gene; V was cut back by 5 bases and J by 9 bases. The germline V gene has CDR1 SNHLY and CDR2 FYNNEI. Original handling: It was from reference gene primer amplification that nucleated cell counts were estimated. The data were produced by immunoSEQ multiplex PCR, yet TCRdb's version contains in-frame clones alone and is incomplete. V and J calls and clone size are those listed in that table; D and trimming were worked out from the DNA. The table shows fewer than 250,000 clones, with around 86% occurring only once.

This clonotype was obtained from a man aged 55 to 70 with acute or convalescent COVID-19. The chain is built from TRBV2 and TRBJ2-2; TRBD1 matches at 7 bases. Specimen: peripheral blood. The CDR3: CASSLDRFDRELFF. The CDR3 DNA reads as TGTGCCAGCAGTTTGGACAGGTTTGATAGGGAGCTGTTTTTT.